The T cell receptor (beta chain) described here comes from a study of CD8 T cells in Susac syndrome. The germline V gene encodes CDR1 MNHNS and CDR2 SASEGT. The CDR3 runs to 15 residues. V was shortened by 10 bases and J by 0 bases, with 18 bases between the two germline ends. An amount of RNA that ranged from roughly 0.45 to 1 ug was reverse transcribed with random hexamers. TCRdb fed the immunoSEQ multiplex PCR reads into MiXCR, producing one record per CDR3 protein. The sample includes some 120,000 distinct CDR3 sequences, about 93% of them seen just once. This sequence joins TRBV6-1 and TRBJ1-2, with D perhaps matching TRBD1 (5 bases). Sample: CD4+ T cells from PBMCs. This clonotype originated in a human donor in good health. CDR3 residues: CATTGRGEPNYGYTF. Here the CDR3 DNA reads TGTGCCACGACGGGACGCGGGGAGCCTAACTATGGCTACACCTTC.